These 29 T cell receptor beta chains share one sample of origin, sequenced in a study of T cell repertoires in cytomegalovirus infection. These receptors lack a known antigen. TCRdb used MiXCR to reprocess the reads, holding one entry per CDR3 protein. The table has approximately 110,000 distinct CDR3 sequences, roughly 9.1% seen once. Material: PBMCs, sequenced either directly or after in vitro stimulation (not recorded which). These receptors originate from a human donor in good health (CMV status not recorded). Some clones in this sample may be carry-over from other donors' samples.

This clonotype was seen repeatedly, ten times or more. V is TRBV7-2 and J is TRBJ2-2, with 12 bases lining up with TRBD2. The CDR3 is made up of 15 amino acids. After removal of 6 bases from V and 5 bases from J, the junction contained 4 bases not matched to a gene. Germline CDR1 reads SGHTA; CDR2 reads FQGNSA. The CDR3: CASSPGTSGTGELFF. CDR3 in DNA: TGTGCCAGCAGTCCAGGGACTAGCGGGACCGGGGAGCTGTTTTTT.

In this sample, this clonotype turned up many times. DNA of the CDR3: TGTGCCAGCAGTTACCCTCCCGGGGAGCTGTTTTTT. It specifies CASSYPPGELFF. The chain uses TRBV6-2 or TRBV6-3 and TRBJ2-2; D is unresolved. With 2 bases removed from V and 6 bases from J, the gap between germline ends came to 4 bases. This CDR3 comprises 12 residues. Germline loops: CDR1 MNHEY, CDR2 SVGEGT.

This clonotype has a count of ten or more. J is TRBJ1-2 and V is TRBV29-1; TRBD1 matches 7 bases. In germline, CDR1 is SQVTM, CDR2 ANQGSEA. The CDR3 runs to 15 residues. Losses at the gene ends were 6 bases for V and 4 bases for J; bases not matched to a gene: 14. The CDR3 sequence is CSVGTGTARAYGYTF. The CDR3 DNA sequence: TGCAGCGTAGGAACCGGGACAGCTCGTGCCTATGGCTACACCTTC. The whole variable domain, filled in from reference TRBV29-1 and TRBJ1-2, reads SAVISQKPSRDICQRGTSLTIQCQVDSQVTMMFWYRQQPGQSLTLIATANQGSEATYESGFVIDKFPISRPNLTFSTLTVSNMSPEDSSIYLCSVGTGTARAYGYTFGSGTRLTVV.

In this sample, this clonotype turned up many times. The chain recombines TRBV7-2 with TRBJ2-1; 14 nucleotides agree with TRBD2. The germline CDR1 and CDR2 sequences are SGHTA and FQGNSA. V gave up 5 bases and J gave up 8 bases; unmatched junction bases: 5. This CDR3 comprises 15 residues. The CDR3 sequence: CASSTGLAGVDEQFF. DNA of the CDR3: TGTGCCAGCAGCACGGGACTAGCGGGAGTAGATGAGCAGTTCTTC. Looking up the rest from reference TRBV7-2 and TRBJ2-1 gives the full variable domain: GAGVSQSPSNKVTEKGKDVELRCDPISGHTALYWYRQSLGQGLEFLIYFQGNSAPDKSGLPSDRFSAERTGGSVSTLTIQRTQQEDSAVYLCASSTGLAGVDEQFFGPGTRLTVL.

There are a few counts of this clonotype. The V call is TRBV11-3, the J call TRBJ2-5; D is unresolved. V lost 4 bases, J lost 6 bases, and 15 bases lay in between. This CDR3 has 14 residues. Germline V gene sequence: CDR1 SGHNT, CDR2 YENEEA. This CDR3 reads CASSSPVVVKTQYF. The DNA of the CDR3 is TGTGCCAGCAGCTCCCCAGTTGTAGTGAAGACCCAGTACTTC.

The chain links TRBV6-6 to TRBJ2-4; weak D call: TRBD2 (6 bases). The CDR3 runs 17 residues. The V end lost 0 bases, the J end lost 0 bases, and 12 bases lay between the germline ends. CDR1 and CDR2 (germline): MNHNY, SVGAGI (reference sequence). The CDR3: CASSYSPRGIAKNIQYF. CDR3 in DNA: TGTGCCAGCAGTTACTCCCCCCGGGGGATAGCCAAAAACATTCAGTACTTC.

This clonotype was detected many times. The chain joins TRBV2 to TRBJ2-1; D possibly corresponds to TRBD1 (6 bases). Trimming shortened V by 4 bases and J by 4 bases, and 17 bases separated the two germline ends. Per the germline V gene, CDR1 is SNHLY and CDR2 is FYNNEI. The CDR3 sequence is 16 residues long. CDR3 protein: CASSGSTGPVYNEQFF. The DNA of the CDR3 is TGTGCCAGCAGTGGGTCTACAGGGCCGGTTTACAATGAGCAGTTCTTC.

The chain links TRBV27 to TRBJ2-3; no clear D. Trimming took 4 bases from V and 0 from J, leaving 14 bases between them. The CDR3 extends over 16 amino acids. Germline CDR1 is MNHEY and CDR2 is SMNVEV (reference sequence). For the CDR3, the DNA is TGTGCCAGCAGTTACCTACTGGGCCCTAGCACAGATACGCAGTATTTT. It specifies CASSYLLGPSTDTQYF.

This clonotype came up many times. This chain joins TRBV6-2 or TRBV6-3 and TRBJ2-1; D is perhaps TRBD1 or TRBD2 (5 bases each). From germline, CDR1 is MNHEY and CDR2 SVGEGT. V was clipped by 7 bases and J by 6 bases, with 19 bases between them. The CDR3 loop spans 15 amino acids. CDR3 sequence: CASNSGGTFLNEQFF. Here the CDR3 DNA reads TGTGCCAGCAACTCTGGGGGAACTTTCCTCAATGAGCAGTTCTTC.

This clonotype was seen at least ten times. J is TRBJ2-1 and V is TRBV19, with D perhaps given as TRBD1 or TRBD2 (5 bases each). Trimming removed 6 bases from V and 8 bases from J, with 20 bases in between. CDR1 is LNHDA, CDR2 SQIVND, per germline (reference sequence). This CDR3 is built from 15 residues. Here the CDR3 reads CASRRDPGAPDEQFF. The CDR3 DNA reads TGTGCCAGTAGGAGGGACCCCGGTGCCCCCGATGAGCAGTTCTTC.

This chain connects TRBV11-2 to TRBJ2-1; D gene uncertain. Trimming pared 5 bases from V and 4 bases from J, leaving 15 bases between. CDR1 SGHAT and CDR2 FQNNGV come from the germline V gene. The CDR3 covers 15 residues. The DNA of the CDR3 is TGTGCCAGCAGCAGGACCGCAATGACATACAATGAGCAGTTCTTC. It codes for CASSRTAMTYNEQFF. Full variable domain (missing parts from reference TRBV11-2 and TRBJ2-1): EAGVAQSPRYKIIEKRQSVAFWCNPISGHATLYWYQQILGQGPKLLIQFQNNGVVDDSQLPKDRFSAERLKGVDSTLKIQPAKLEDSAVYLCASSRTAMTYNEQFFGPGTRLTVL.

Of note for this clonotype: At one end, the junction sequence differs from germline, possibly due to a read error. In DNA, the CDR3 is TGTGCCAGCAGCGGGACCCAACTGCGGGAGCTGGGGTTC. It specifies CASSGTQLRELGF. J is TRBJ2-7 and V is TRBV6-6, with 7 nucleotides matching TRBD2. This CDR3 spans 13 amino acids. CDR1 is MNHNY, CDR2 SVGAGI, per germline (reference sequence).

This sequence joins TRBV9 and TRBJ2-3; TRBD1 matches at 9 bases. Per germline, CDR1 SGDLS and CDR2 YYNGEE. The CDR3 has 15 amino acids. The V and J ends lost 4 bases and 3 bases, in that order; junction bases with no gene match: 6. CDR3 bases: TGTGCCAGCAGCTTCCGACAGGGGGGGACAGATACGCAGTATTTT. Amino acid sequence: CASSFRQGGTDTQYF.

This clonotype occurred many times. The chain has TRBV7-2 and TRBJ2-3; D is possibly TRBD1 or TRBD2 (6 bases each). Trimming pared 1 base from V and 1 base from J, leaving 15 bases between. Germline V gene lookup returns CDR1 SGHTA and CDR2 FQGNSA. The CDR3 is 17 amino acids. The CDR3 nucleotides are TGTGCCAGCAGCTTAGATTGGGGGGCAGTTGGCACAGATACGCAGTATTTT. It translates to CASSLDWGAVGTDTQYF.

V gene TRBV12-3 or TRBV12-4 combines with J gene TRBJ1-3; 7 bases fit TRBD1. With 6 bases clipped from V and 4 bases from J, the junction kept 6 bases outside the gene matches. CDR3 size: 14 residues. The DNA of the CDR3 is TGTGCCAGCAGGGATACAGGGGAGGGAAACACCATATATTTT. Translation gives CASRDTGEGNTIYF.

This clonotype was seen ten or more times. The V call is TRBV6-4, the J call TRBJ2-3; 10 nucleotides match TRBD1. The CDR3 sequence is 14 residues long. Germline loops: CDR1 MRHNA, CDR2 SNTAGT. Trimming cost V 2 bases and J 4 bases; bases outside gene matches: 0. The CDR3 DNA reads TGTGCCAGCAGTGACGGACAGGGGGCAGATACGCAGTATTTT. Its protein is CASSDGQGADTQYF.

This clonotype has ten or more counts. The rearrangement joins TRBV5-6 to TRBJ2-5; D not resolved. The V and J ends lost 0 bases and 7 bases respectively, with 16 bases between them. The germline CDR1 and CDR2 sequences are SGHDT and YYEEEE. The CDR3 extends over 15 amino acids. The CDR3 bases are TGTGCCAGCAGCTTGGCCCTGGCAGCCCTCCGGACCCAGTACTTC. Residues: CASSLALAALRTQYF.

This clonotype was seen only a few times. The chain recombines TRBV2 with TRBJ1-5, with D possibly matching TRBD1 (5 bases). This CDR3 has 13 residues. Trimming shortened V by 9 bases and J by 0 bases, and 9 bases separated the two germline ends. Germline CDR1 SNHLY, CDR2 FYNNEI. CDR3 amino acids: CASRDDSNQPQHF. CDR3 sequence (DNA): TGTGCCAGTAGGGACGATAGCAATCAGCCCCAGCATTTT.

V gene TRBV28 combines with J gene TRBJ2-5; D may be TRBD1 (5 bases). The V end was cut by 6 bases, the J end by 4 bases, with 18 bases between. This CDR3 is 15 amino acids long. CDR1 and CDR2 from the germline V gene are MDHEN and SYDVKM. CDR3 sequence (DNA): TGTGCCAGCAGCCACCCTAGGGGAAAAAGAGAGACCCAGTACTTC. It encodes CASSHPRGKRETQYF.

This clonotype was detected a few times. The rearrangement links TRBV4-1 to TRBJ1-2; D is unclear. Germline CDR1 is MGHRA and CDR2 is YSYEKL. The CDR3 consists of 15 residues. With 0 bases removed from V and 4 bases from J, the gap between germline ends came to 12 bases. CDR3 in amino acids: CASSQDREETYGYTF. CDR3 DNA: TGCGCCAGCAGCCAAGATCGAGAGGAGACCTATGGCTACACCTTC.

CDR3 loop: CASSYSRGGRTEAFF. The CDR3 nucleotides are TGTGCCAGCAGTTACTCGAGAGGGGGGAGGACTGAAGCTTTCTTT. V and J are TRBV6-6 and TRBJ1-1, with TRBD1 as a possible D gene (6 bases). The CDR3 spans 15 residues. Trimming left V 0 bases short and J 5 bases short, with 13 bases between. Germline V lookup: CDR1 MNHNY, CDR2 SVGAGI (reference sequence).

This rearrangement joins TRBV19 to TRBJ1-5; 11 bases map to TRBD1. Per germline, CDR1 LNHDA and CDR2 SQIVND (reference sequence). The CDR3 consists of 12 residues. V lost 9 bases to trimming and J lost 11 bases; unmatched junction nucleotides: 6. The CDR3 DNA is TGTGCCAGCGGGACAGGGGGTTTAGCCCAGCATTTT. Residues: CASGTGGLAQHF.

This clonotype was found a few times. This chain connects TRBV5-4 to TRBJ2-2; possible D gene TRBD1, 6 bases. CDR3 length: 15 amino acids. CDR1 SGHNT and CDR2 YYREEE come from the germline V gene (reference sequence). V lost 0 bases and J 4 bases, leaving 10 bases between the germline ends. The chain's CDR3 is CASSLEGVTTGELFF. Written as DNA, the CDR3 is TGTGCCAGCAGCTTGGAGGGGGTTACCACCGGGGAGCTGTTTTTT.

This clonotype was observed at least ten times. The rearrangement links TRBV2 to TRBJ2-2; D might be TRBD2 (6 bases). There are 14 residues in the CDR3. The V and J ends lost 10 bases and 1 base respectively, with 13 bases between them. Germline CDR1 reads SNHLY; CDR2 reads FYNNEI. The CDR3 nucleotides are TGTGCCACCCTTAGGGACTGGAACACCGGGGAGCTGTTTTTT. Translation gives CATLRDWNTGELFF.

This clonotype was seen a handful of times. V is TRBV14 and J is TRBJ1-4; 9 bases agree with TRBD1. V shed 1 base, J shed 8 bases, and the junction held 5 bases outside the gene matches. CDR1 and CDR2 from the germline V gene are SGHDN and FVKESK. This CDR3 contains 15 residues. The CDR3 loop reads CASSQGYRGLEKLFF. For the CDR3, the DNA is TGTGCCAGCAGCCAAGGCTACAGGGGGCTCGAAAAACTGTTTTTT.

This clonotype was picked up many times. This rearrangement joins TRBV6-5 to TRBJ2-3; 8 bases map to TRBD2. J was trimmed by 2 bases and V by 2 bases; bases with no gene match: 6. Germline CDR1 reads MNHEY; CDR2 reads SVGAGI. CDR3 length: 16 amino acids. CDR3 amino acids: CASSYGAGGPTDTQYF. Here the CDR3 DNA reads TGTGCCAGCAGTTACGGGGCGGGAGGCCCCACAGATACGCAGTATTTT.

The rearrangement joins TRBV7-9 to TRBJ2-2; tentatively, D is TRBD2 (6 bases). V was pared by 5 bases and J by 3 bases, with 13 bases between. CDR1 and CDR2 from the germline V gene are SEHNR and FQNEAQ (reference sequence). The CDR3 runs 15 residues. The CDR3 protein is CASSPLGLYTGELFF. CDR3 nucleotide sequence: TGTGCCAGCAGCCCATTGGGACTCTACACCGGGGAGCTGTTTTTT.

The CDR3, as DNA: TGTGCCAGTAGTCCCCTACCCCTATTGGGGGGCACTGAAGCTTTCTTT. Its protein product is CASSPLPLLGGTEAFF. The genes are TRBV19 and TRBJ1-1, with D perhaps TRBD1 (5 bases). Germline V gives CDR1 LNHDA, CDR2 SQIVND (reference sequence). V was pared by 5 bases and J by 4 bases, with 20 bases between. The CDR3 consists of 16 residues.

The chain joins TRBV6-1 to TRBJ2-7; TRBD2 is a possible D gene (5 bases). The CDR3 spans 13 residues. The V end lost 7 bases, the J end lost 7 bases, and 17 bases lay between the germline ends. Germline V CDR1 and CDR2: MNHNS, SASEGT. For the CDR3, the DNA is TGTGCCAGCACCACCGGAGGCACGAGTGAGCAGTACTTC. Encoded protein: CASTTGGTSEQYF.